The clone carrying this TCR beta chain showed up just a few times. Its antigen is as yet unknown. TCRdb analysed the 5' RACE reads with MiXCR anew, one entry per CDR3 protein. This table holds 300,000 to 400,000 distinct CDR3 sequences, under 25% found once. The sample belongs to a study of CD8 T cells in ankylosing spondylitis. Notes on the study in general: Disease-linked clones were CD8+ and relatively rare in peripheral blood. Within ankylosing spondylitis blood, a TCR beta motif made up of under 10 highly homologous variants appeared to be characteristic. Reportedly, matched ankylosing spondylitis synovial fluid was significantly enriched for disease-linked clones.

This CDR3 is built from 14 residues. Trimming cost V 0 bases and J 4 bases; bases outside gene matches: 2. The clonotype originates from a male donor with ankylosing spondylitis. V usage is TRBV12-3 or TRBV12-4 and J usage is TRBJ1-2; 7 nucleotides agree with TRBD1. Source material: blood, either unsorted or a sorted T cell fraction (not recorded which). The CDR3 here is CASSLARQGYGYTF. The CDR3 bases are TGTGCCAGCAGTTTAGCCCGACAGGGCTATGGCTACACCTTC.